This TCR beta chain stems from a study of blood T cell repertoires in COVID-19. Looking at the study overall: T cells, B-cell-depleted T cells, or PBMCs supplied cDNA or gDNA.

Germline CDR1 is LNHDA and CDR2 is SQIVND (reference sequence). The CDR3 is made up of 15 amino acids. V lost 4 bases to trimming and J lost 9 bases; unmatched junction nucleotides: 5. Original analysis: How many nucleated cells were present was estimated from reference gene primer amplification. Only in-frame clones appear in the TCRdb table, and some are missing; sequencing was by immunoSEQ multiplex PCR. V, J and clone size are those of that table, while D and trimming were read from the DNA. Altogether 200,000 or so clones are present, 65% to 85% being singletons, with the ten largest covering around a sixth.

This sequence joins TRBV19 and TRBJ2-1, with 14 nucleotides matching TRBD2. Sequenced material: peripheral blood. This TCR was sampled from a man between 60 and 70 years old with active or convalescent COVID-19. CDR3 coding DNA: TGTGCCAGTAGTAGACTAGCGGGAGGGCCACTTGAGCAGTTCTTC. Translating it yields CASSRLAGGPLEQFF.